Presented here are 18 T cell receptor beta chains from one specimen sequenced in a study of regulatory T cells. Study observations and caveats: Hydrophobic residues at CDR3 positions 6 and 7 were enriched in conventional CD4+ T cells of CD3G-deficient patients.

Primers: 52 TRBV forward and 13 TRBJ reverse. Using immunoSEQ multiplex PCR, the repertoire was profiled, and TCRdb retains in-frame clones only, with some absent. This table holds more than 25,000 clones, under 95% found once. These receptors' antigens are unknown. The sample consisted of conventional CD4+ T cells sorted from blood. Every receptor here comes from a person aged 18-30 years with CD3G deficiency.

This chain uses TRBV7-2 with TRBJ2-7; 11 bases align to TRBD1. In germline, CDR1 is SGHTA, CDR2 FQGNSA. Trimming at V came to 0 bases and at J to 2 bases, leaving 21 bases not matched to a gene. This CDR3 spans 22 amino acids. CDR3 sequence (DNA): TGTGCCAGCAGCTTAGCGCGGATAGCTCCGGGACAGGGGGATCCCTACCCCTACGAGCAGTACTTC. This codes for CASSLARIAPGQGDPYPYEQYF.

The chain recombines TRBV4-3 with TRBJ2-7, with D perhaps matching TRBD1 (5 bases). With 0 bases removed from V and 0 bases from J, the gap between germline ends came to 9 bases. CDR1 is LGHNA, CDR2 YSLEER, per germline. The CDR3 has 15 residues. The CDR3 reads CASSQELGPSYEQYF. CDR3 DNA: TGCGCCAGCAGCCAAGAATTGGGGCCCTCCTACGAGCAGTACTTC.

A few counts support this clone. V gene TRBV6-1 combines with J gene TRBJ1-2; possibly TRBD1 for D (6 bases). V was pared by 6 bases and J by 0 bases, with 11 bases between. The CDR3 length is 14 residues. Germline-derived CDR1 and CDR2 are MNHNS and SASEGT. In DNA form, the CDR3 reads TGTGCCAGCAGCCAGACAGGCTCTAACTATGGCTACACCTTC. It translates to CASSQTGSNYGYTF.

The chain is built from TRBV28 and TRBJ2-1; D perhaps matches TRBD2 (5 bases). The CDR3 is 17 residues long. Germline V gene sequence: CDR1 MDHEN, CDR2 SYDVKM. V was shortened by 6 bases and J by 7 bases, with 25 bases between the two germline ends. In DNA form, the CDR3 reads TGTGCCAGCAGATCAAAACTGAGGGCCCTAGTGGATAATGAGCAGTTCTTC. Amino acids: CASRSKLRALVDNEQFF.

J is TRBJ2-3 and V is TRBV2, with D perhaps TRBD2 (7 bases). V lost 7 bases to trimming and J lost 7 bases, with 12 bases between them. The germline V gene has CDR1 SNHLY and CDR2 FYNNEI. This CDR3 has 12 residues. The CDR3 sequence: CASIEGGNTQYF. DNA of the CDR3: TGTGCCAGCATCGAGGGGGGGAATACGCAGTATTTT.

The rearrangement uses TRBV5-1 and TRBJ2-5; D may be TRBD1 or TRBD2 (5 bases each). The DNA end favors TRBJ2-7, so the J call may be wrong. This CDR3 region has 15 residues. Germline values: CDR1 SGHRS, CDR2 YFSETQ. CDR3 in DNA: TGCGCCAGCTCCTTGATGGGGCCCCGGGGCTACGAGCAGTACTTC. Translated: CASSLMGPRGYEQYF.

The genes are TRBV28 and TRBJ1-6, with TRBD1 identical over 12 bases. V shed 3 bases and J 5 bases; nucleotides not matched to a gene: 11. Germline V lookup: CDR1 MDHEN, CDR2 SYDVKM. This CDR3 contains 19 residues. This chain's CDR3 is CASSFPGQGALVNNSPLHF. CDR3 in DNA: TGTGCCAGCAGTTTTCCGGGACAGGGGGCCCTGGTGAATAATTCACCCCTCCACTTT.

This chain connects TRBV5-6 to TRBJ2-7; 12 nucleotides agree with TRBD2. V dropped 4 bases and J dropped 3; count of bases not matched to a gene: 2. The CDR3 runs 14 residues. Germline V CDR1 and CDR2: SGHDT, YYEEEE. This CDR3 reads CASSRGLAGYEQYF. The CDR3 DNA is TGTGCCAGCAGCCGGGGACTAGCGGGCTACGAGCAGTACTTC.

The V gene is TRBV18, the J gene TRBJ2-3, with no clear D. Germline V gene sequence: CDR1 KGHSH, CDR2 LQKENI. The CDR3 is made up of 14 amino acids. V was cut by 2 bases and J by 5 bases, with 11 bases left in between. In DNA form, the CDR3 reads TGTGCCAGCTCACCAGGCTCCCTCCGAGATACGCAGTATTTT. Protein product: CASSPGSLRDTQYF.

This clone was found once. The CDR3 reads CASSRLSGSSDEQFF. In nucleotides, the CDR3 is TGTGCCAGCAGCCGCCTTAGCGGGAGTAGCGATGAGCAGTTCTTC. The V gene is TRBV27, the J gene TRBJ2-1; 9 nucleotides align to TRBD2. Per the germline V gene, CDR1 is MNHEY and CDR2 is SMNVEV (reference sequence). There are 15 residues in the CDR3. The V gene end was trimmed by 6 bases and the J gene end by 8 bases; junction bases not matched to a gene: 11.

CDR3 sequence: CASGLTYFAFSGGVQSGNTIYF. The CDR3 coding sequence is TGTGCTAGTGGTTTGACTTACTTTGCTTTCTCAGGGGGGGTTCAATCTGGAAACACCATATATTTT. The V gene is TRBV12-5, the J gene TRBJ1-3, with 7 bases that match TRBD1. The germline V gene encodes CDR1 LGHNT and CDR2 FRNRAP. This CDR3 contains 22 residues. The trim removed 2 bases at V and 1 base at J, leaving 23 bases unmatched.

The chain carries TRBV10-3 and TRBJ1-1; TRBD1 agrees at 7 bases. This CDR3 has 12 amino acids. Per germline, CDR1 ENHRY and CDR2 SYGVKD. The CDR3 DNA reads as TGTGCTATTAAAGGGGGCAACACTGAAGCTTTCTTT. Translated, it gives CAIKGGNTEAFF.

The CDR3 reads CASSDPTGAVGELFF. The CDR3 region has the DNA TGTGCCAGCAGTGACCCCACTGGTGCCGTCGGGGAGCTGTTTTTT. The J gene is TRBJ2-2, the V gene TRBV6-1; no clear D gene. The CDR3 has 15 residues. Trimming took off 3 bases at V and 7 bases at J, with 15 bases between the two ends. Germline CDR1 MNHNS, CDR2 SASEGT.

This chain uses TRBV6-1 with TRBJ2-7, with TRBD1 as a possible D gene (6 bases). Germline V gene sequence: CDR1 MNHNS, CDR2 SASEGT. The CDR3 is 14 amino acids. Trimming pared 1 base from V and 7 bases from J, leaving 14 bases between. The CDR3 coding sequence is TGTGCCAGCAGTGAAGTGACAGGCCGAGGGGAGCAGTACTTC. It is translated as CASSEVTGRGEQYF.

The genes are TRBV28 and TRBJ2-1; D is perhaps TRBD2 (7 bases). Trimming took off 4 bases at V and 8 bases at J, with 15 bases between the two ends. The CDR3 length is 14 residues. Germline assignment: CDR1 MDHEN and CDR2 SYDVKM. The CDR3 sequence: CASSSLGGGDEQFF. CDR3 bases: TGTGCCAGCAGTTCCCTAGGGGGGGGTGATGAGCAGTTCTTC.

The chain uses TRBV5-1 and TRBJ2-1, with a possible D match to TRBD1 (6 bases). The V gene lost 4 bases and the J gene lost 7 bases, with 21 bases spanning the gap. This CDR3 contains 16 residues. Germline CDR1 SGHRS, CDR2 YFSETQ. The CDR3 protein is CASSRGTGNGVNEQFF. The DNA for the CDR3 is TGCGCCAGCAGCCGCGGTACAGGGAACGGTGTGAATGAGCAGTTCTTC.

The gene calls are TRBV7-3 and TRBJ2-1; D not certain. Germline CDR1 reads SGHTA; CDR2 reads FQGTGA. The CDR3 covers 14 residues. V lost 4 bases and J lost 0, with 7 bases in between. The CDR3 nucleotides read TGTGCCAGCAGCTCCGATCCCTCCTACAATGAGCAGTTCTTC. Translated, it gives CASSSDPSYNEQFF.

V usage is TRBV28 and J usage is TRBJ1-1, with a possible D match to TRBD1 (5 bases). The V gene lost 6 bases and the J gene lost 3 bases, with 17 bases spanning the gap. The CDR3 consists of 15 residues. Germline V gene data show CDR1 as MDHEN and CDR2 as SYDVKM. In nucleotides, the CDR3 is TGTGCCAGCAGCACCGCGGGGACGACTGACACTGAAGCTTTCTTT. Amino acids: CASSTAGTTDTEAFF.